The 22 T cell receptor beta chains below come from one sample, sequenced in a study of blood T cells in healthy people across ages. Then a second PCR, running about 7 to 11 cycles, was carried out with a sample-barcoded 5' primer and a J-beta primer mix. From the 5' RACE reads, TCRdb called clonotypes with MiXCR, one entry per CDR3 protein. Of roughly 500,000 distinct CDR3 sequences listed, less than 25% are singletons. Another study also made use of these data, one on T cells of mothers and their children.

The sample consisted of blood. The receptors were gathered from a boy younger than 18 in good health.

As to this clonotype: Since the CDR3 does not end with the conserved phenylalanine or tryptophan, this likely comes from a read error. The V and J genes are TRBV28 and TRBJ2-7; D gene unclear. The CDR3 loop spans 11 amino acids. V lost 8 bases and J lost 6, with 11 bases in between. Germline assignment: CDR1 MDHEN and CDR2 SYDVKM. CDR3 coding DNA: TGTGCCAGCTCCGCCCGAAGCGAGCAGTACATC. As protein: CASSARSEQYI.

V gene TRBV29-1 combines with J gene TRBJ1-2, with no clear D. CDR3 length: 12 residues. Trimming pared 4 bases from V and 4 bases from J, leaving 10 bases between. CDR1 SQVTM and CDR2 ANQGSEA come from the germline V gene. The CDR3 sequence: CSVAKSSYGYTF. The CDR3 nucleotides read TGCAGCGTTGCCAAATCTAGCTATGGCTACACCTTC.

CDR3 sequence reads: CASRFGQVSRDIQYF. CDR3 coding DNA: TGTGCCAGCAGATTTGGACAGGTTTCTAGGGACATTCAGTACTTC. The rearrangement uses TRBV28 and TRBJ2-4, with 7 bases matching TRBD1. The length of the CDR3 is 15 residues. CDR1 and CDR2 from the germline V gene are MDHEN and SYDVKM. The J segment lost 8 bases and the V segment lost 6 bases, leaving 13 bases of the junction unmatched.

V is TRBV23-1 and J is TRBJ2-1; 8 bases are a match to TRBD2. TRBV23-1 is assigned to the ORF class and has an uncertain function. The ends lost 8 bases at V and 2 bases at J; junction bases unmatched: 26. The CDR3 loop spans 21 amino acids. CDR3 sequence reads: CASGPSPQGGLAGNTYNEQFF. The DNA for the CDR3 is TGCGCCAGCGGGCCTAGTCCCCAGGGAGGTCTAGCGGGCAATACCTACAATGAGCAGTTCTTC.

Only a few counts were recorded for this clonotype. CDR3 nucleotide sequence: TGTGCCAGCAGTTCCCCCTCCGCGGGGGGGTACAATGAGCAGTTCTTC. Residues: CASSSPSAGGYNEQFF. The chain recombines TRBV28 with TRBJ2-1; the match to TRBD2 covers 9 bases. Germline loops: CDR1 MDHEN, CDR2 SYDVKM. The CDR3 covers 16 residues. The V and J ends lost 4 bases and 4 bases, in that order; junction bases with no gene match: 8.

This clonotype was seen a few times. The CDR3 nucleotides are TGTGCCAGCAGCCCGGACTATGCCTACGAGCAGTACTTC. Translating gives CASSPDYAYEQYF. V is TRBV7-9 and J is TRBJ2-7; tentative D call: TRBD2 (6 bases). V shed 5 bases and J shed 2 bases, with 10 bases lying between them. The length of the CDR3 is 13 residues. Germline assignment: CDR1 SEHNR and CDR2 FQNEAQ (reference sequence). The whole variable domain, filled in from reference TRBV7-9 and TRBJ2-7, reads DTGVSQNPRHKITKRGQNVTFRCDPISEHNRLYWYRQTLGQGPEFLTYFQNEAQLEKSRLLSDRFSAERPKGSFSTLEIQRTEQGDSAMYLCASSPDYAYEQYFGPGTRLTVT.

This clonotype was seen only a few times. The chain links TRBV3-1 to TRBJ1-2, with D tentatively TRBD1 (6 bases). Germline V gene lookup returns CDR1 LGHDT and CDR2 YNNKEL (reference sequence). Trimming pared 4 bases from V and 7 bases from J, leaving 13 bases between. CDR3 length: 13 residues. CDR3 region: CASSPNDRSGYTF. The CDR3 DNA reads TGTGCCAGCAGCCCGAACGACAGGAGTGGCTACACCTTC.

This clonotype came up a few times. This sequence joins TRBV5-1 and TRBJ2-5; D unclear. CDR3 size: 14 residues. Trimming took off 4 bases at V and 5 bases at J, with 15 bases between the two ends. Germline CDR1 is SGHRS and CDR2 is YFSETQ. In nucleotides, the CDR3 is TGCGCCAGCAGCCCTTCCCACCAAGGGGAGACCCAGTACTTC. Amino acid sequence: CASSPSHQGETQYF.

This chain links TRBV7-2 with TRBJ2-7, with 10 bases aligning to TRBD2. The CDR3 covers 15 residues. With V trimmed by 3 bases and J by 1 base, 3 bases remained unmatched. Germline V CDR1 and CDR2: SGHTA, FQGNSA. The CDR3 DNA sequence: TGTGCCAGCAGCTTCCGAGCGGGAGGGTCCTACGAGCAGTACTTC. Translating it yields CASSFRAGGSYEQYF.

In this sample, this clonotype turned up a few times. V and J are TRBV7-2 and TRBJ2-5; D may be TRBD2 (6 bases). In germline, CDR1 is SGHTA, CDR2 FQGNSA. CDR3 length: 14 residues. Between the trimmed V and J ends, which lost 2 bases and 1 base, there was a span of 8 bases. CDR3: CASSLSSAQETQYF. CDR3 in DNA: TGTGCCAGCAGCTTATCTAGCGCCCAAGAGACCCAGTACTTC.

On this clonotype: This may arise from a read error, as a much more abundant clone is one base away. The genes are TRBV20-1 and TRBJ2-1, with D possibly TRBD2 on 6 matching bases. The DNA end is more similar to TRBJ2-7, so the J call may be wrong. CDR1 and CDR2 from the germline V gene are DFQATT and SNEGSKA (reference sequence). This CDR3 contains 13 residues. The CDR3 sequence is CSARGASDYEQYF. The CDR3 nucleotides are TGCAGTGCTAGAGGGGCTAGCGACTACGAGCAGTACTTC.

This clonotype was seen more than once but under ten times. This chain joins TRBV7-3 and TRBJ2-6; D gene ambiguous. Germline V gene sequence: CDR1 SGHTA, CDR2 FQGTGA. V dropped 4 bases and J dropped 0 bases, with 4 bases sitting between them. The CDR3 length is 14 residues. CDR3 coding DNA: TGTGCCAGCAGCTCATTCTCTGGGGCCAACGTCCTGACTTTC. Amino acid sequence: CASSSFSGANVLTF.

The V call is TRBV7-9, the J call TRBJ2-7; the match to TRBD1 covers 7 bases. Germline CDR1 SEHNR, CDR2 FQNEAQ (reference sequence). The V and J ends lost 1 base and 3 bases, in that order; junction bases with no gene match: 9. The CDR3 is made up of 16 amino acids. The CDR3 DNA reads as TGTGCCAGCAGCTTAGGAGGGGGCAGGGAAGGCTACGAGCAGTACTTC. Translation gives CASSLGGGREGYEQYF.

V usage is TRBV20-1 and J usage is TRBJ2-1, with 9 positions matching TRBD2. The CDR3 is 14 amino acids. CDR1 and CDR2 from the germline V gene are DFQATT and SNEGSKA (reference sequence). The V gene end was trimmed by 6 bases and the J gene end by 10 bases; junction bases not matched to a gene: 13. The CDR3, as DNA: TGCAGTGCCCACCTGGGGCGGGAGGGCGAGGAGCAGTTCTTC. Translating gives CSAHLGREGEEQFF.

The chain recombines TRBV6-2 or TRBV6-3 with TRBJ2-7; D may match TRBD1 or TRBD2 (5 bases each). The CDR3 runs to 15 residues. Deletions cut 0 bases from V and 2 bases from J, with 11 bases between. The germline V gene has CDR1 MNHEY and CDR2 SVGEGT. CDR3 DNA sequence: TGTGCCAGCAGTTACTCCGGGGCAGGGCCCTACGAGCAGTACTTC. The encoded protein is CASSYSGAGPYEQYF.

This chain connects TRBV15 to TRBJ1-6; D remains ambiguous. The germline gives CDR1 LNHNV, CDR2 YYDKDF (reference sequence). CDR3 size: 16 residues. Trimming left V 5 bases short and J 10 bases short, with 21 bases between. CDR3 amino acids: CATSPGLSRAGSPLHF. The CDR3 bases are TGTGCCACCAGCCCCGGTTTATCAAGGGCGGGATCACCCCTCCACTTT.

The rearrangement links TRBV4-3 to TRBJ2-1, with TRBD2 matching over 14 bases. Germline V gene sequence: CDR1 LGHNA, CDR2 YSLEER. The V segment lost 0 bases and the J segment 6 bases; nucleotides outside the gene matches: 7. The CDR3 extends over 18 amino acids. The CDR3 DNA sequence: TGCGCCAGCAGCCAAGAAGGGGCCGGGACTAGCGGGAGCAATGAGCAGTTCTTC. It specifies CASSQEGAGTSGSNEQFF.

About this clonotype itself: This may arise from a read error, as a much more abundant clone is one base away. This chain connects TRBV6-5 to TRBJ2-1; D might be TRBD2 (6 bases). The CDR3 contains 16 residues. The germline gives CDR1 MNHEY, CDR2 SVGAGI. CDR3 DNA: TGTGCCGGCAGCTTAGCGGCCTCGGGTGCCTACAATGAGCAGTTCTTC. Protein sequence: CAGSLAASGAYNEQFF.

With respect to this clonotype: One end of the junction does not line up with germline, which may come from a read error. The rearrangement links TRBV5-1 to TRBJ2-1; D may be TRBD1 (6 bases). Germline-derived CDR1 and CDR2 are SGHRS and YFSETQ. This CDR3 has 15 residues. CDR3 sequence: CAGSLVVGAKNEQFF. CDR3 bases: TGCGCCGGCAGCTTGGTGGTGGGGGCCAAGAATGAGCAGTTCTTC.

The chain couples TRBV11-2 to TRBJ1-1, with D possibly matching TRBD1 (5 bases). This CDR3 spans 16 amino acids. Between the trimmed V and J ends, which lost 1 base and 4 bases, there was a span of 16 bases. From germline, CDR1 is SGHAT and CDR2 FQNNGV. CDR3 in amino acids: CASSLAPVGGFTEAFF. The CDR3 bases are TGTGCCAGCAGCTTAGCCCCAGTTGGGGGGTTCACTGAAGCTTTCTTT.

This chain connects TRBV9 to TRBJ1-1, with D possibly TRBD1 on 5 matching bases. The V and J ends lost 1 base and 2 bases respectively, with 9 bases between them. The length of the CDR3 is 14 residues. CDR1 and CDR2 from the germline V gene are SGDLS and YYNGEE. CDR3 coding DNA: TGTGCCAGCAGCGTAAGCCGGGGCAACACTGAAGCTTTCTTT. It is translated as CASSVSRGNTEAFF.

This clonotype came up a few times. The V call is TRBV7-8, the J call TRBJ2-4; D tentatively fits TRBD1 or TRBD2 (6 bases each). V lost 3 bases and J 1 base, leaving 13 bases between the germline ends. The germline CDR1 and CDR2 sequences are SGHVS and FQNEAQ. This CDR3 contains 16 residues. Here the CDR3 DNA reads TGTGCCAGCAGCTTCCGAGGGGGGTACGCCAAAAACATTCAGTACTTC. This gives the protein CASSFRGGYAKNIQYF.